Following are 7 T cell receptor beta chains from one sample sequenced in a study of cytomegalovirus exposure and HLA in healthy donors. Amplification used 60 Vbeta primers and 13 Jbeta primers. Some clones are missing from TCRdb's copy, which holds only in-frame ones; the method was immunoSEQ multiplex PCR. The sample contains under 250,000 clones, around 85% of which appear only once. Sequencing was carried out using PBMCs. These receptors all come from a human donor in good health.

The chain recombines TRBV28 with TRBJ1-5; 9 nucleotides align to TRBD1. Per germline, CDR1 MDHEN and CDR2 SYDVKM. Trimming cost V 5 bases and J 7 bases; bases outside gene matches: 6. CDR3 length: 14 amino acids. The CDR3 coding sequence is TGTGCCAGCAGTCAAACAGGGGGCGGGCAGCCCCAGCATTTT. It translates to CASSQTGGGQPQHF.

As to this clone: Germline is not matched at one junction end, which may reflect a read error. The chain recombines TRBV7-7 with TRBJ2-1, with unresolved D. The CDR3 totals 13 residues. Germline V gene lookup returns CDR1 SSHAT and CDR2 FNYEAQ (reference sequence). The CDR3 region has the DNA TGTGCTAGCAGCTTAACCAGCTACAATGAGCAGTTCTTC. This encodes CASSLTSYNEQFF.

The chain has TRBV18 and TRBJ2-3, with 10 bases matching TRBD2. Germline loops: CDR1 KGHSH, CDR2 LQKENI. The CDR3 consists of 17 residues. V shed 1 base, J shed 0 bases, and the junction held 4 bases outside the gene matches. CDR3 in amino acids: CASSPLAGGSSTDTQYF. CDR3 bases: TGTGCCAGCTCACCACTAGCGGGAGGTTCAAGCACAGATACGCAGTATTTT.

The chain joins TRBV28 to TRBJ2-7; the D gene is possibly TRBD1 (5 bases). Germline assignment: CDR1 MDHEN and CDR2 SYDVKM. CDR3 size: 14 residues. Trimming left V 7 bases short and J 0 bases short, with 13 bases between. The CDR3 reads CASISLRASYEQYF. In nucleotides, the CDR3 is TGTGCCAGCATCTCACTCAGGGCCTCCTACGAGCAGTACTTC.

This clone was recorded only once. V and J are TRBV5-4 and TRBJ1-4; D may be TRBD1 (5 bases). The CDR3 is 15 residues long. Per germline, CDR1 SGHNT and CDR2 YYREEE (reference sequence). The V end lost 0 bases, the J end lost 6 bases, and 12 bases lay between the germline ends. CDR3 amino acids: CASSLDGAMDEKLFF. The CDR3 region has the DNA TGTGCCAGCAGCTTGGATGGGGCAATGGATGAAAAACTGTTTTTT. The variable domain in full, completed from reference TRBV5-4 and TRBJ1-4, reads ETGVTQSPTHLIKTRGQQVTLRCSSQSGHNTVSWYQQALGQGPQFIFQYYREEENGRGNFPPRFSGLQFPNYSSELNVNALELDDSALYLCASSLDGAMDEKLFFGSGTQLSVL.

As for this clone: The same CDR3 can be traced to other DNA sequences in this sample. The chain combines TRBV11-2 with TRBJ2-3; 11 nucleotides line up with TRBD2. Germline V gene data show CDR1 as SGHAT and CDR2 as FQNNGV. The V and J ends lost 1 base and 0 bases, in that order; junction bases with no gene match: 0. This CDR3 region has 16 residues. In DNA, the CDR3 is TGTGCCAGCAGCTTAGGACTAGCGGGGAGCACAGATACGCAGTATTTT. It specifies CASSLGLAGSTDTQYF.

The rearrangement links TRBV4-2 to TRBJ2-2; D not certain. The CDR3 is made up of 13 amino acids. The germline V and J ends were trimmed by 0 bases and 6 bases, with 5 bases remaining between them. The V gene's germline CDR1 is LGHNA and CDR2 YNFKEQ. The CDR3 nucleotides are TGTGCCAGCAGCCAAGAAATAGCCGGGGAGCTGTTTTTT. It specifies CASSQEIAGELFF.